This TCR beta chain was identified in a study of blood T cell repertoires in COVID-19. Study-level information: Sites in the United States, Italy and Spain provided acute and convalescent COVID-19 samples.

V dropped 8 bases and J dropped 6; count of bases not matched to a gene: 4. The CDR3 has 13 amino acids. Assay: immunoSEQ multiplex PCR; the TCRdb copy retains only in-frame clones and omits some. The sample consists of approximately 100,000 clones, roughly 80% of them appearing once. This sequence was found in a man aged 60-69 years with acute or convalescent COVID-19. The V and J genes are TRBV12-3 or TRBV12-4 and TRBJ1-4, with 9 bases matching TRBD1. The sequenced material came from peripheral blood. CDR3 protein: CASQGTGYEKLFF. In nucleotides, the CDR3 is TGTGCCAGCCAAGGGACAGGGTATGAAAAACTGTTTTTT.